The clone carrying this T cell receptor (beta chain) has a handful of counts. The sample originates from a study of HIV-infected patients and healthy controls. The length of the CDR3 is 13 residues. Trimming removed 3 bases at V and 7 bases at J, with 10 bases between. Germline CDR1 is SEHNR and CDR2 is FQNEAQ (reference sequence). One entry per CDR3 protein results from TCRdb running MiXCR on the 5' RACE reads. The sample records approximately 67,000 distinct CDR3 sequences, about 16% being singletons. Sequencing used CD4+ T cells from blood. The J gene is TRBJ1-5, the V gene TRBV7-9; D is possibly TRBD1 (6 bases). The receptor comes from a human donor in good health. DNA of the CDR3: TGTGCCAGCAGCTTGACAGGAAGGCAGCCCCAGCATTTT. Translating it yields CASSLTGRQPQHF.